This T cell receptor beta chain was observed in a study of control samples from healthy donors and cancer patients. This clone was counted between two and nine times. Some clones are missing from TCRdb's copy, which holds only in-frame ones; the method was immunoSEQ multiplex PCR. Here the sample spans more than 85,000 clones, around 88% being singletons. The receptor was derived from a woman aged 45 to 65 in good health. Sequencing was carried out using blood.

The CDR3 region is CASSLRGSYGYTF. The CDR3 bases are TGTGCCAGCAGCTTAAGGGGATCCTATGGCTACACCTTC. This chain joins TRBV11-2 and TRBJ1-2; a possible D gene is TRBD1 (5 bases). Germline CDR1 SGHAT, CDR2 FQNNGV. The V end was cut by 2 bases, the J end by 4 bases, with 8 bases between. CDR3 length: 13 residues.